A selection of T cell receptor beta chains follows, all from one sample in a study of blood T cell repertoires in COVID-19. Clones were read by immunoSEQ multiplex PCR, and TCRdb kept only the in-frame ones, dropping some. In the table there are hundreds of thousands of clones, about nine tenths of which are singletons. The specimen sequenced was peripheral blood. The receptor set was obtained from a young woman with active or convalescent COVID-19. Each CDR3 is given with its conserved first and last residue. A D gene is named only where the DNA matches it firmly. Expanded clones get a size class; other rows say once, few or many, or leave the size out.

V gene: TRBV16; clone size: -; J gene: TRBJ1-5; D gene: TRBD1; CDR3 DNA: TGTGCCAGCAGCCAATTAGTAGGACAGGGTAACAATCAGCCCCAGCATTTT; CDR3 protein: CASSQLVGQGNNQPQHF
V gene: TRBV5-1; clone size: -; J gene: TRBJ1-1; D gene: -; CDR3 DNA: TGCGCCAGCAGCTTGGGATTAAGGGGGTACACTGAAGCTTTCTTT; CDR3 protein: CASSLGLRGYTEAFF
V gene: TRBV2; clone size: -; J gene: TRBJ2-3; D gene: TRBD2; CDR3 DNA: TGTGCCAGCTTGGGACTAGCGGGCAACATTGATACGCAGTATTTT; CDR3 protein: CASLGLAGNIDTQYF
V gene: TRBV2; clone size: -; J gene: TRBJ1-6; D gene: -; CDR3 DNA: TGTGCCAGCACTTACCCCAGGGCCGACTATAATTCACCCCTCCACTTT; CDR3 protein: CASTYPRADYNSPLHF
V gene: TRBV5-8; clone size: -; J gene: TRBJ2-7; D gene: -; CDR3 DNA: TGTGCCAGCAGCTGGGACATTGAGGCCGAGCAGTACTTC; CDR3 protein: CASSWDIEAEQYF
V gene: TRBV18; clone size: -; J gene: TRBJ2-6; D gene: -; CDR3 DNA: TGTGCCAGCTCACCAGCCTCACTCTCTGGGGCCAACGTCCTGACTTTC; CDR3 protein: CASSPASLSGANVLTF
V gene: TRBV24-1; clone size: -; J gene: TRBJ2-1; D gene: TRBD2; CDR3 DNA: TGTGCCACCAGTGATGTGACTAGCGCGCACAATGAGCAGTTCTTC; CDR3 protein: CATSDVTSAHNEQFF
V gene: TRBV6-6; clone size: -; J gene: TRBJ1-5; D gene: TRBD1; CDR3 DNA: TGTGCCAGCAGTCCCCCGGGACAGGGGACGGGTCGCAGCAATCAGCCCCAGCATTTT; CDR3 protein: CASSPPGQGTGRSNQPQHF
V gene: TRBV11-2; clone size: -; J gene: TRBJ1-1; D gene: TRBD1; CDR3 DNA: TGTGCCAGCAGCTTATGGACAGGGGGGCCCGAAGCTTTCTTT; CDR3 protein: CASSLWTGGPEAFF
V gene: TRBV5-6; clone size: -; J gene: TRBJ1-3; D gene: -; CDR3 DNA: TGTGCCAGCAGCTTAGGGGCCGGGACAAAAGACTCTGGAAACACCATATATTTT; CDR3 protein: CASSLGAGTKDSGNTIYF
V gene: TRBV6-1; clone size: -; J gene: TRBJ1-2; D gene: -; CDR3 DNA: TGTGCCAGCAGTGAAGTGGCAGGGCTCCGCGGCTACACCTTC; CDR3 protein: CASSEVAGLRGYTF
V gene: TRBV7-9; clone size: -; J gene: TRBJ2-5; D gene: TRBD1; CDR3 DNA: TGTGCCAGCAGCGCCGGGACAGGGGGCTTTTGGGAGACCCAGTACTTC; CDR3 protein: CASSAGTGGFWETQYF
V gene: TRBV18; clone size: once; J gene: TRBJ2-3; D gene: -; CDR3 DNA: TGTGCCAGCCCGAGCCCCCAAGATACGCAGTATTTT; CDR3 protein: CASPSPQDTQYF
V gene: TRBV11-2; clone size: -; J gene: TRBJ2-3; D gene: -; CDR3 DNA: TGTGCCAGCAGCCAAACCCCCGCGTACACAGATACGCAGTATTTT; CDR3 protein: CASSQTPAYTDTQYF
V gene: TRBV3-1/TRBV3-2; clone size: -; J gene: TRBJ1-2; D gene: -; CDR3 DNA: TGTGCCAGCAGCCAAGTCGAGCAGGGGTACTATGGCTACACCTTC; CDR3 protein: CASSQVEQGYYGYTF
V gene: TRBV6-5; clone size: -; J gene: TRBJ1-1; D gene: -; CDR3 DNA: TGTGCCACCAGCCTCCGCGGCACTGAAGCTTTCTTT; CDR3 protein: CATSLRGTEAFF
V gene: TRBV13; clone size: once; J gene: TRBJ2-1; D gene: -; CDR3 DNA: TGTGCCAGCAGCTTCTCAGGCTCCTACAATGAGCAGTTCTTC; CDR3 protein: CASSFSGSYNEQFF
V gene: TRBV19; clone size: -; J gene: TRBJ1-1; D gene: TRBD1; CDR3 DNA: TGTGCCAGTAGCACTACAGGGGGCGGGGGTCGAGCTTTCTTT; CDR3 protein: CASSTTGGGGRAFF
V gene: TRBV19; clone size: -; J gene: TRBJ1-6; D gene: TRBD1; CDR3 DNA: TGTGCCAGTAGAGCGACAGGGGAAAGAAGTTCACCCCTCCACTTT; CDR3 protein: CASRATGERSSPLHF
V gene: TRBV5-1; clone size: once; J gene: TRBJ2-3; D gene: -; CDR3 DNA: TGCGCCAGCAGCTTTGTGACACCAAGCACAGATACGCAGTATTTT; CDR3 protein: CASSFVTPSTDTQYF
V gene: TRBV7-8; clone size: -; J gene: TRBJ2-5; D gene: TRBD2; CDR3 DNA: TGTGCCAGCAGCCTCGGACTAGCGGAAGAGACCCAGTACTTC; CDR3 protein: CASSLGLAEETQYF
V gene: TRBV20-1; clone size: -; J gene: TRBJ1-1; D gene: -; CDR3 DNA: TGCAGTGCCACATTGGTTGAAGCTTTCTTT; CDR3 protein: CSATLVEAFF
V gene: TRBV19; clone size: -; J gene: TRBJ1-2; D gene: -; CDR3 DNA: TGTGCCAGTAGTCCCCGGGGGGGGAAGTATAACTATGGCTACACCTTC; CDR3 protein: CASSPRGGKYNYGYTF
V gene: TRBV15; clone size: -; J gene: TRBJ1-1; D gene: -; CDR3 DNA: TGTGCCACCAGCCCCTTTCTGAACACTGAAGCTTTCTTT; CDR3 protein: CATSPFLNTEAFF
V gene: TRBV7-9; clone size: -; J gene: TRBJ2-5; D gene: TRBD1; CDR3 DNA: TGTGCCAGCAGCTTTACAGGGGCCGGAGAGACCCAGTACTTC; CDR3 protein: CASSFTGAGETQYF
V gene: TRBV7-9; clone size: -; J gene: TRBJ2-1; D gene: TRBD2; CDR3 DNA: TGTGCCAGCAGCTTAGCGGGCGGGGGGCTCTACAATGAGCAGTTCTTC; CDR3 protein: CASSLAGGGLYNEQFF
V gene: TRBV10-2; clone size: few; J gene: TRBJ2-3; D gene: TRBD2; CDR3 DNA: TGCGCCAGCAGTGACCTGAGGACTAGCGGTAACGAGGGGGATACGCAGTATTTT; CDR3 protein: CASSDLRTSGNEGDTQYF
V gene: TRBV2; clone size: once; J gene: TRBJ1-2; D gene: -; CDR3 DNA: TGTGCCAGCACGAAGGGGCCTTATGACTACACCTTC; CDR3 protein: CASTKGPYDYTF
V gene: TRBV5-1; clone size: once; J gene: TRBJ2-7; D gene: TRBD1; CDR3 DNA: TGCGCCAGCAGCTTGCGGGACAGGGGCTACGAGCAGTACTTC; CDR3 protein: CASSLRDRGYEQYF
V gene: TRBV19; clone size: -; J gene: TRBJ2-3; D gene: TRBD2; CDR3 DNA: TGTGCCTCCAGACTAGCGGAACACAAAGATACGCAGTATTTT; CDR3 protein: CASRLAEHKDTQYF
V gene: TRBV7-9; clone size: -; J gene: TRBJ2-7; D gene: TRBD1; CDR3 DNA: TGTGCCAGCAGCCCAGGGACAGGGATCTACGAGCAGTACTTC; CDR3 protein: CASSPGTGIYEQYF
V gene: TRBV29-1; clone size: -; J gene: TRBJ2-7; D gene: TRBD1; CDR3 DNA: TGCAGCGTTGGAACGTTTTGGGACAGCTCCTACGAGCAGTACTTC; CDR3 protein: CSVGTFWDSSYEQYF
V gene: TRBV2; clone size: -; J gene: TRBJ2-7; D gene: -; CDR3 DNA: TGTGCCAGCAGTGTGGGGGGTTTTGCCGAGCAGTACTTC; CDR3 protein: CASSVGGFAEQYF
V gene: TRBV18; clone size: -; J gene: TRBJ2-4; D gene: TRBD2; CDR3 DNA: TGTGCCAGCTCACCAGAAGCGGGGGGGCCGGGGAACATTCAGTACTTC; CDR3 protein: CASSPEAGGPGNIQYF
V gene: TRBV19; clone size: -; J gene: TRBJ2-1; D gene: TRBD2; CDR3 DNA: TGTGCCAGTAGTATAGGCCGGGGACTAGCGGGAGGAGGGAATGAGCAGTTCTTC; CDR3 protein: CASSIGRGLAGGGNEQFF
V gene: TRBV5-4; clone size: -; J gene: TRBJ2-1; D gene: TRBD1; CDR3 DNA: TGTGCCAGCAGCTTGGCGGGACAGGGGTCCTACAATGAGCAGTTCTTC; CDR3 protein: CASSLAGQGSYNEQFF
V gene: TRBV6-5; clone size: -; J gene: TRBJ2-1; D gene: -; CDR3 DNA: TGTGCCAGCAGTTACACTCGGACTTCCTACAATGAGCAGTTCTTC; CDR3 protein: CASSYTRTSYNEQFF
V gene: TRBV4-2; clone size: few; J gene: TRBJ1-6; D gene: -; CDR3 DNA: TGTGCCAGCAGCCAAGATCTAGGGGTCGAGAAATCACCCCTCCACTTT; CDR3 protein: CASSQDLGVEKSPLHF
V gene: TRBV6-1; clone size: -; J gene: TRBJ2-2; D gene: -; CDR3 DNA: TGTGCCAGCAGTGAACGAGGGATCGCCGGGGAGCTGTTTTTT; CDR3 protein: CASSERGIAGELFF
V gene: TRBV11-2; clone size: once; J gene: TRBJ2-1; D gene: TRBD2; CDR3 DNA: TGTGCCAGCAGCCCCCAGCTAGCGGGAACCTACAATGAGCAGTTCTTC; CDR3 protein: CASSPQLAGTYNEQFF
V gene: TRBV19; clone size: -; J gene: TRBJ2-1; D gene: -; CDR3 DNA: TGTGCCAGTAGTGCTGCGAGCGGTTCCTACAATGAGCAGTTCTTC; CDR3 protein: CASSAASGSYNEQFF
V gene: TRBV12-3/TRBV12-4; clone size: -; J gene: TRBJ1-1; D gene: TRBD1; CDR3 DNA: TGTGCCAGCCAGACAGGGGCTAAACCTGAAGCTTTCTTT; CDR3 protein: CASQTGAKPEAFF
V gene: TRBV5-1; clone size: -; J gene: TRBJ2-2; D gene: -; CDR3 DNA: TGCGCCAGCAGCTTGACAGGTGGGAACACCGGGGAGCTGTTTTTT; CDR3 protein: CASSLTGGNTGELFF
V gene: TRBV7-8; clone size: once; J gene: TRBJ1-1; D gene: -; CDR3 DNA: TGTGCCAGCACCCTAGGACAGACGAACACTGAAGCTTTCTTT; CDR3 protein: CASTLGQTNTEAFF
V gene: TRBV12-3/TRBV12-4; clone size: -; J gene: TRBJ2-1; D gene: -; CDR3 DNA: TGTGCCAGCAGTTTGAGTCTTTATGAGCAGTTCTTC; CDR3 protein: CASSLSLYEQFF
V gene: TRBV5-1; clone size: -; J gene: TRBJ1-4; D gene: -; CDR3 DNA: TGCGCCAGCAGCTTACAGGCTGCAACTAATGAAAAACTGTTTTTT; CDR3 protein: CASSLQAATNEKLFF
V gene: TRBV27; clone size: once; J gene: TRBJ1-2; D gene: TRBD1; CDR3 DNA: TGTGCCAGCAGTCCACGACAGGGGAATAACTATGGCTACACCTTC; CDR3 protein: CASSPRQGNNYGYTF
V gene: TRBV6-2/TRBV6-3; clone size: -; J gene: TRBJ2-1; D gene: -; CDR3 DNA: TGTGCCAGCAGTTACAGTCTGGGTTCCAGCGTCCGCAATGAGCAGTTCTTC; CDR3 protein: CASSYSLGSSVRNEQFF
V gene: TRBV5-1; clone size: -; J gene: TRBJ2-7; D gene: TRBD1; CDR3 DNA: TGCGCCAGCAGCCTCGGGACAGGGACCTACGAGCAGTACTTC; CDR3 protein: CASSLGTGTYEQYF
V gene: TRBV7-8; clone size: few; J gene: TRBJ1-1; D gene: -; CDR3 DNA: TGTGCCAGCAGCTTAGTTTCTCAGGGAGGCACTGAAGCTTTCTTT; CDR3 protein: CASSLVSQGGTEAFF
V gene: TRBV5-1; clone size: -; J gene: TRBJ1-5; D gene: -; CDR3 DNA: TGCGCCAGCAGCCCTGGGCCGCTAAGCAATCAGCCCCAGCATTTT; CDR3 protein: CASSPGPLSNQPQHF